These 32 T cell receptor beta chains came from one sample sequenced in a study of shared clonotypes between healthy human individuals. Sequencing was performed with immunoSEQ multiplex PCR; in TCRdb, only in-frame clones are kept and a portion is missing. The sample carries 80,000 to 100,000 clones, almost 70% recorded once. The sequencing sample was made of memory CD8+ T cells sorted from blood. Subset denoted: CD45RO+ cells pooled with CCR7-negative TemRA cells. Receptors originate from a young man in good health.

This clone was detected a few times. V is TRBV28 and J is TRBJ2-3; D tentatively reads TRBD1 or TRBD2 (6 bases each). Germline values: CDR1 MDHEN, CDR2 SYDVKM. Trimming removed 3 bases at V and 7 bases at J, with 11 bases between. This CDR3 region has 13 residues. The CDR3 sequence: CASSFPGAHTQYF. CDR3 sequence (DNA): TGTGCCAGCAGTTTTCCGGGGGCTCATACGCAGTATTTT.

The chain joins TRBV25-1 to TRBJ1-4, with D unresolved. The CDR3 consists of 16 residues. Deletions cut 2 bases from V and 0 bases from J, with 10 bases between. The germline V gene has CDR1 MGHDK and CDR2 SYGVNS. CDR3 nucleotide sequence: TGTGCCAGCAGTGAACCTCCGGATGCAACTAATGAAAAACTGTTTTTT. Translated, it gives CASSEPPDATNEKLFF.

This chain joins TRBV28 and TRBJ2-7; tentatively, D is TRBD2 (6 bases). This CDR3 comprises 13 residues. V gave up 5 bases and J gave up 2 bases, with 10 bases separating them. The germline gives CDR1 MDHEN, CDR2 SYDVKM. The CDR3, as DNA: TGTGCCAGCAGTGGGGGGACGGCCTACGAGCAGTACTTC. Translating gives CASSGGTAYEQYF.

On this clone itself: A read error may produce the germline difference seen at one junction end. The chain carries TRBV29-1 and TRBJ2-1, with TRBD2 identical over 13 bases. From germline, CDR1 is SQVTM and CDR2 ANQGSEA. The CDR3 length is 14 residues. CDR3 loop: CSVEGGLAGIEQFF. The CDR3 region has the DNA TGCAGCGTGGAAGGGGGACTAGCGGGGATTGAGCAGTTCTTC.

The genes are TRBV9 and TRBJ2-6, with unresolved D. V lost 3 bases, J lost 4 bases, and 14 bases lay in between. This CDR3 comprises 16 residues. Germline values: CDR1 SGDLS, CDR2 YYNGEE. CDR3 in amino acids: CASSAGALGGANVLTF. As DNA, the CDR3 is TGTGCCAGCAGCGCAGGAGCCTTAGGGGGGGCCAACGTCCTGACTTTC.

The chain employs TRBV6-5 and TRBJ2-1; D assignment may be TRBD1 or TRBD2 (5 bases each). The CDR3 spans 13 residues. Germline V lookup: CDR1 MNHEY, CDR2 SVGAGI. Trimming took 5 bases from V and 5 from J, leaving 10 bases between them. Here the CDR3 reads CASSTGTHNEQFF. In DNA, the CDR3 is TGTGCCAGCAGTACCGGGACGCACAATGAGCAGTTCTTC.

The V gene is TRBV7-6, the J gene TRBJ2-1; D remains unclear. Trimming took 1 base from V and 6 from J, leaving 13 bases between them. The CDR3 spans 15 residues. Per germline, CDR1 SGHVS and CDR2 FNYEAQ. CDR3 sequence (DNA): TGTGCCAGCAGCTTAGAGATTGGGCTGAGCAATGAGCAGTTCTTC. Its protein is CASSLEIGLSNEQFF.

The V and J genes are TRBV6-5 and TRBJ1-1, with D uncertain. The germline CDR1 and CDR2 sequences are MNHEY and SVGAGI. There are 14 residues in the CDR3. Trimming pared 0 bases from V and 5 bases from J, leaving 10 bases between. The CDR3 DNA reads TGTGCCAGCAGTTACTCAGGTGGGGTGACTGAAGCTTTCTTT. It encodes CASSYSGGVTEAFF.

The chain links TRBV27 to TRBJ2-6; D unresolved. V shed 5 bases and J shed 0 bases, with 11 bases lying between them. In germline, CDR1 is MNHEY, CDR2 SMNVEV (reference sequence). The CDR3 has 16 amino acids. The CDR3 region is CASSHPSISGANVLTF. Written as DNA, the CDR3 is TGTGCCAGCAGTCACCCGTCCATCTCTGGGGCCAACGTCCTGACTTTC.

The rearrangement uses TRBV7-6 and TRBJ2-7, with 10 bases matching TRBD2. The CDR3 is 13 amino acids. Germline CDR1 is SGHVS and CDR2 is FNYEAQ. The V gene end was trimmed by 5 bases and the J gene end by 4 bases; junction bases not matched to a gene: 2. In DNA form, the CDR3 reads TGTGCCAGCAGCGCGGGACTAGCGTACGAGCAGTACTTC. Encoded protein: CASSAGLAYEQYF.

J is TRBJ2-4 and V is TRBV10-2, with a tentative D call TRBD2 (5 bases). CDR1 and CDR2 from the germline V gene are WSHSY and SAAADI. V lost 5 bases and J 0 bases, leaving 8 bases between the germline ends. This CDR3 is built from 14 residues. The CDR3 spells CASSSTIAKNIQYF. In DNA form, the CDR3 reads TGCGCCAGCAGTTCGACTATAGCCAAAAACATTCAGTACTTC.

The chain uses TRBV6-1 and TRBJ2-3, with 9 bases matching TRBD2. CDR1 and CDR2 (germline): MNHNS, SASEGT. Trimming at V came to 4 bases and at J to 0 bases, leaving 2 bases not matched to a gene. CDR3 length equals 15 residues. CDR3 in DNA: TGTGCCAGCAGTGCTACTAGCGGGAGCACAGATACGCAGTATTTT. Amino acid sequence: CASSATSGSTDTQYF.

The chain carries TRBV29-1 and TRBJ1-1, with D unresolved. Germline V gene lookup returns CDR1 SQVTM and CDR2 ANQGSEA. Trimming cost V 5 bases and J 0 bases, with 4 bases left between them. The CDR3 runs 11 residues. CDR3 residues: CSVCMNTEAFF. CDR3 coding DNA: TGCAGCGTTTGCATGAACACTGAAGCTTTCTTT.

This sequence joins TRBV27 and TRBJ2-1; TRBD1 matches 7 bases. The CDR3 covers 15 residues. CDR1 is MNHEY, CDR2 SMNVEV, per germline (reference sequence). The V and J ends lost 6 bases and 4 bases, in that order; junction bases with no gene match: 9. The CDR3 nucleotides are TGTGCCAGCAGCGAACTCCCGGGACAGTACAATGAGCAGTTCTTC. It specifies CASSELPGQYNEQFF.

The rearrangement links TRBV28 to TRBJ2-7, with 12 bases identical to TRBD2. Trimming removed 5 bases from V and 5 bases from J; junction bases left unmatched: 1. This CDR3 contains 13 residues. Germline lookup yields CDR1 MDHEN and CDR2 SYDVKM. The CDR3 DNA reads TGTGCCAGCAGTCGACTAGCGGGAGACGAGCAGTACTTC. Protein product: CASSRLAGDEQYF.

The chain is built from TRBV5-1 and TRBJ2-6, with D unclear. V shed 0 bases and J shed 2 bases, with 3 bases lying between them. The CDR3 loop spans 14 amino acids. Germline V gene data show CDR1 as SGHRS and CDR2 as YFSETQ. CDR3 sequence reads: CASSLAPGANVLTF. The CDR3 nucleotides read TGCGCCAGCAGCTTGGCGCCTGGGGCCAACGTCCTGACTTTC. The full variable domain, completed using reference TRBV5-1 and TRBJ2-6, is KAGVTQTPRYLIKTRGQQVTLSCSPISGHRSVSWYQQTPGQGLQFLFEYFSETQRNKGNFPGRFSGRQFSNSRSEMNVSTLELGDSALYLCASSLAPGANVLTFGAGSRLTVL.

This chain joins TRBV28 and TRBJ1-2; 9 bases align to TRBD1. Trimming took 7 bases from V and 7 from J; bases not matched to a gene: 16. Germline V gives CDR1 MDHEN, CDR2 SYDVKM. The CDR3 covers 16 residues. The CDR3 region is CASTPPGQGIISGYTF. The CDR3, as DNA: TGTGCCAGCACCCCTCCGGGACAGGGAATTATTAGTGGCTACACCTTC.

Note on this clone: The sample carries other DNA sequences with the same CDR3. The CDR3 region is CASSDRSYEQYF. CDR3 nucleotides: TGTGCCAGCAGCGACAGGTCCTACGAGCAGTACTTC. The rearrangement joins TRBV28 to TRBJ2-7, with a tentative D call TRBD1 (6 bases). V gave up 6 bases and J gave up 1 base, with 7 bases separating them. Germline-derived CDR1 and CDR2 are MDHEN and SYDVKM. The CDR3 loop spans 12 amino acids.

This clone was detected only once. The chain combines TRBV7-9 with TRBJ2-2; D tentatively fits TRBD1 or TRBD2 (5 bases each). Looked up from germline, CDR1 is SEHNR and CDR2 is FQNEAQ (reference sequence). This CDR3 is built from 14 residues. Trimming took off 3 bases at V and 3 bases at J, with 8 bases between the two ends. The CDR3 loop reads CASSLGEYTGELFF. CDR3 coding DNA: TGTGCCAGCAGCTTGGGGGAGTACACCGGGGAGCTGTTTTTT.

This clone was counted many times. The CDR3 protein is CASSDSGLNEQFF. The CDR3 nucleotides are TGTGCCAGCAGTGACTCGGGGCTCAATGAGCAGTTCTTC. This chain joins TRBV6-4 and TRBJ2-1; a possible D gene is TRBD1 (5 bases). V dropped 0 bases and J dropped 6 bases, with 6 bases sitting between them. CDR3 length equals 13 residues. CDR1 MRHNA and CDR2 SNTAGT come from the germline V gene.

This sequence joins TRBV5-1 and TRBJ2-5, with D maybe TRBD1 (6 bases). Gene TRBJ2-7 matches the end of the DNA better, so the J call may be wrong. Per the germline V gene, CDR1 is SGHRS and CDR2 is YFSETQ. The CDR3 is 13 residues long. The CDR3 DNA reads TGCGCCAGCAGCTCAGGACAGAACTACGAGCAGTACTTC. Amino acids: CASSSGQNYEQYF.

CDR3 region: CASSLYLGSPDTQYF. In DNA form, the CDR3 reads TGCGCCAGCAGCTTGTATCTGGGATCCCCAGATACGCAGTATTTT. V usage is TRBV5-1 and J usage is TRBJ2-3, with D unresolved. Germline V CDR1 and CDR2: SGHRS, YFSETQ. The CDR3 loop spans 15 amino acids. The V end lost 1 base, the J end lost 4 bases, and 13 bases lay between the germline ends.

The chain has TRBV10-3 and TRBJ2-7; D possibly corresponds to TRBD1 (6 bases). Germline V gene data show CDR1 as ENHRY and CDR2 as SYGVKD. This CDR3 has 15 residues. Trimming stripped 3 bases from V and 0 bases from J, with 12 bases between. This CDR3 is CAISEGGRSSYEQYF. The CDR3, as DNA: TGTGCCATCAGTGAAGGGGGTAGGAGCTCCTACGAGCAGTACTTC.

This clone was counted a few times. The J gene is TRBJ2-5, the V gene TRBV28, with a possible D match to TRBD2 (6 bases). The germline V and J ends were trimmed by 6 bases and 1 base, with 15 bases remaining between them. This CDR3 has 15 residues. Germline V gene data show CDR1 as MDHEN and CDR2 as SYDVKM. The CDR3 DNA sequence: TGTGCCAGCAGCCTCGACGGGGACTTCCAAGAGACCCAGTACTTC. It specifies CASSLDGDFQETQYF.

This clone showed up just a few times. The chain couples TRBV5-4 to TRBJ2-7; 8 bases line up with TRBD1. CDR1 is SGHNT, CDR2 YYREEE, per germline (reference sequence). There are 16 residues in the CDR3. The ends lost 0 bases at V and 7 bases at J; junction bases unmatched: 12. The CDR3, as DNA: TGTGCCAGCAGCTTGGCCTCGGGGACAGGAGTCTTTGAGCAGTACTTC. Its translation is CASSLASGTGVFEQYF.

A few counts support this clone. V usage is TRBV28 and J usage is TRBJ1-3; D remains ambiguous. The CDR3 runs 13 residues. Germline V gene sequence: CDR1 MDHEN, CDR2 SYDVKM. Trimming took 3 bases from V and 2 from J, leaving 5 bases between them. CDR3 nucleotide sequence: TGTGCCAGCAGTTTGACAACTGGAAACACCATATATTTT. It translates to CASSLTTGNTIYF. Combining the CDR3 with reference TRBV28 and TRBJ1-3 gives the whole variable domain DVKVTQSSRYLVKRTGEKVFLECVQDMDHENMFWYRQDPGLGLRLIYFSYDVKMKEKGDIPEGYSVSREKKERFSLILESASTNQTSMYLCASSLTTGNTIYFGEGSWLTVV.

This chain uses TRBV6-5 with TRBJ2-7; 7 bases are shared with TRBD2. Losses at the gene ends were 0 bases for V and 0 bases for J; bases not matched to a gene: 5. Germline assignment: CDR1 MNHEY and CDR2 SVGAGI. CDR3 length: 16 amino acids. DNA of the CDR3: TGTGCCAGCAGTTACTCTAGCGGGCAGAGCTCCTACGAGCAGTACTTC. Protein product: CASSYSSGQSSYEQYF.

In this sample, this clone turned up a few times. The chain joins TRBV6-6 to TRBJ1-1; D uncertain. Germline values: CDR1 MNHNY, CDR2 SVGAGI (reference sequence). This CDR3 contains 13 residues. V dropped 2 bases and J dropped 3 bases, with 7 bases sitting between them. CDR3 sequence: CASSYDRYTEAFF. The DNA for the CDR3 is TGTGCCAGCAGTTACGACCGATACACTGAAGCTTTCTTT.

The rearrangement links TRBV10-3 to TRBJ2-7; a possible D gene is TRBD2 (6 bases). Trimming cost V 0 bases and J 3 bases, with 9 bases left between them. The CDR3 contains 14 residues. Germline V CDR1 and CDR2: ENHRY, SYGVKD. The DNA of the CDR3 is TGTGCCATCAGTGAGTCCGGGACTTACTACGAGCAGTACTTC. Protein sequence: CAISESGTYYEQYF.

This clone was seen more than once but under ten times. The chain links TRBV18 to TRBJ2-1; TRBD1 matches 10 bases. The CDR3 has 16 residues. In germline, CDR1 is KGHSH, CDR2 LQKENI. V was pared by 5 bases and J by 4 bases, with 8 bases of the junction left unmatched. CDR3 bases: TGTGCCAGCTCAAAGACAGGGGGCGTTTTTTACAATGAGCAGTTCTTC. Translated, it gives CASSKTGGVFYNEQFF.

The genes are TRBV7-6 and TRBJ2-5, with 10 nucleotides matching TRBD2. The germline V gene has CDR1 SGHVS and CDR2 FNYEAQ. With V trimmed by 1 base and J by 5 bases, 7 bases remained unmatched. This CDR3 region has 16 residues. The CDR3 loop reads CASSLGSLAGMETQYF. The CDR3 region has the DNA TGTGCCAGCAGCTTAGGGTCACTAGCGGGGATGGAGACCCAGTACTTC.

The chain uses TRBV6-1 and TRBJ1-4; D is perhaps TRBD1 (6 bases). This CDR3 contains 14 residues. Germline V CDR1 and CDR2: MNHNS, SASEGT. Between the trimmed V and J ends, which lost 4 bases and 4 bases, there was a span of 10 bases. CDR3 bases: TGTGCCAGCAGTGGACAGGTGATTAATGAAAAACTGTTTTTT. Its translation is CASSGQVINEKLFF.